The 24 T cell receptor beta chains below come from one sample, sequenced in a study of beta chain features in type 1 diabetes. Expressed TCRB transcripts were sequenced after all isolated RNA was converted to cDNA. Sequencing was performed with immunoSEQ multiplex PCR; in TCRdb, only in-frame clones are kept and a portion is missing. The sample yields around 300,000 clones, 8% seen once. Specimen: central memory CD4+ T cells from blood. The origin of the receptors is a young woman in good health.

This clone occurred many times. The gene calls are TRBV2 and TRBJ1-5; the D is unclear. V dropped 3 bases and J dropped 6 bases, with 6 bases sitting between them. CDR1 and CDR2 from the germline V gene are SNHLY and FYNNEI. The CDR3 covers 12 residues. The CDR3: CASSDRSQPQHF. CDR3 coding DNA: TGTGCCAGCAGTGATAGGAGTCAGCCCCAGCATTTT.

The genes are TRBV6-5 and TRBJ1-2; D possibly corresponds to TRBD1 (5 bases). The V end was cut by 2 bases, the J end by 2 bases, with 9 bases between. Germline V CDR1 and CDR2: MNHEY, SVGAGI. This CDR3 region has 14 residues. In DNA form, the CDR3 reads TGTGCCAGCAGTTACCAGGGAAGGAACTATGGCTACACCTTC. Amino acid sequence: CASSYQGRNYGYTF.

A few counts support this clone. CDR3 residues: CASSAQLAGGIGELFF. CDR3 in DNA: TGTGCCAGCAGCGCCCAACTAGCGGGAGGGATCGGGGAGCTGTTTTTT. V gene TRBV5-4 combines with J gene TRBJ2-2, with 13 positions matching TRBD2. J was trimmed by 7 bases and V by 4 bases; bases with no gene match: 7. The CDR3 is 16 residues long. Germline V gene lookup returns CDR1 SGHNT and CDR2 YYREEE (reference sequence).

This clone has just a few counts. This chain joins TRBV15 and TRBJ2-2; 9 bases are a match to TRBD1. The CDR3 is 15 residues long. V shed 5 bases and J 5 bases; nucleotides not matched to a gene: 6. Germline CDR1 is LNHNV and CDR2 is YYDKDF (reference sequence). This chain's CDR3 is CATSGGQGRTGELFF. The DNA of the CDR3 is TGTGCCACCAGCGGTGGACAGGGGAGGACCGGGGAGCTGTTTTTT.

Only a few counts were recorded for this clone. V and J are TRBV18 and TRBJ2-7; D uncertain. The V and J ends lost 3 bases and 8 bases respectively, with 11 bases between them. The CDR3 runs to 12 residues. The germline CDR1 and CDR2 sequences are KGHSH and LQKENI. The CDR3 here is CASSPVEDQQYF. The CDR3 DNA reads TGTGCCAGCTCACCCGTCGAGGACCAGCAGTACTTC.

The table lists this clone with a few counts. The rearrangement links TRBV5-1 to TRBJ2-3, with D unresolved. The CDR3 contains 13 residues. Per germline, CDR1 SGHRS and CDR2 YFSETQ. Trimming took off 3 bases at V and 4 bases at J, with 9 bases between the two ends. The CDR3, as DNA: TGCGCCAGCAGCTGGCCCCCGGCAGATACGCAGTATTTT. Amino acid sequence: CASSWPPADTQYF.

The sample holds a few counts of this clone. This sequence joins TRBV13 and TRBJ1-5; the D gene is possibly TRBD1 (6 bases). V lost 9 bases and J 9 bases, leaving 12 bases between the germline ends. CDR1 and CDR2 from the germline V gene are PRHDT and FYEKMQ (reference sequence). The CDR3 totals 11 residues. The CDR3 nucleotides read TGTGCCAGACAGGGCCTATCGCCCCAGCATTTT. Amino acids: CARQGLSPQHF.

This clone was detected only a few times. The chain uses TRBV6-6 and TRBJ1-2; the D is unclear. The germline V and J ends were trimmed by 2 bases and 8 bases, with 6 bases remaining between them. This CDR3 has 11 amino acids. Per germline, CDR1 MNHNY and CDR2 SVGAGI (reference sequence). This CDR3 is CASSYGRGYTF. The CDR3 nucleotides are TGTGCCAGCAGTTACGGGCGGGGCTACACCTTC.

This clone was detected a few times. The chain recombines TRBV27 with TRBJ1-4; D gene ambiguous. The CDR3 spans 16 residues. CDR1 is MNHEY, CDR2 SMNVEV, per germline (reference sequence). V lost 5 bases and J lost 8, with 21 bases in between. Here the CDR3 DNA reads TGTGCCAGCAGTCCGCTAGCGGTCTCCAAAAGGGAAAAACTGTTTTTT. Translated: CASSPLAVSKREKLFF.

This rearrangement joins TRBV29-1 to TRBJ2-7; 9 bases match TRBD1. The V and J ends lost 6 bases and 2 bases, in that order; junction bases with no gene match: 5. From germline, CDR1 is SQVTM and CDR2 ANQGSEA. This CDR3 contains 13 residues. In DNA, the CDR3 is TGCAGCGTATGGGACAGGGAGCCCTACGAGCAGTACTTC. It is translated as CSVWDREPYEQYF.

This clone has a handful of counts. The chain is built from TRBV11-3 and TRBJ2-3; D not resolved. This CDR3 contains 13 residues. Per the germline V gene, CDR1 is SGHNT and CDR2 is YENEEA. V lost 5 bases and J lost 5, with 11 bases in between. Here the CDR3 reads CASSRNSGDTQYF. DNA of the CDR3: TGTGCCAGCAGCCGAAACTCGGGAGATACGCAGTATTTT.

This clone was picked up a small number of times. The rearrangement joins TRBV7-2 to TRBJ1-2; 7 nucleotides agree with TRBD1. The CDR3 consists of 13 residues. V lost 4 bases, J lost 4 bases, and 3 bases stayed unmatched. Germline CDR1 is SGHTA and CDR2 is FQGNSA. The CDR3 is CASSSRTGYGYTF. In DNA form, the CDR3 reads TGTGCCAGCAGCTCGCGGACAGGCTATGGCTACACCTTC. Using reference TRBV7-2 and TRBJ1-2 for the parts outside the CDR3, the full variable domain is GAGVSQSPSNKVTEKGKDVELRCDPISGHTALYWYRQSLGQGLEFLIYFQGNSAPDKSGLPSDRFSAERTGGSVSTLTIQRTQQEDSAVYLCASSSRTGYGYTFGSGTRLTVV.

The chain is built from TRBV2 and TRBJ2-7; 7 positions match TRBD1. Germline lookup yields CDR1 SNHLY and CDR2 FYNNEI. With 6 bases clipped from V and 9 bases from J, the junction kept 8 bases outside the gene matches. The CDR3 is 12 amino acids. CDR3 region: CASRGTARWQYF. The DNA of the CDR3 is TGTGCCAGCAGGGGGACAGCCAGGTGGCAGTACTTC. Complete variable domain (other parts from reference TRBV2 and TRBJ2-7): EPEVTQTPSHQVTQMGQEVILRCVPISNHLYFYWYRQILGQKVEFLVSFYNNEISEKSEIFDDQFSVERPDGSNFTLKIRSTKLEDSAMYFCASRGTARWQYFGPGTRLTVT.

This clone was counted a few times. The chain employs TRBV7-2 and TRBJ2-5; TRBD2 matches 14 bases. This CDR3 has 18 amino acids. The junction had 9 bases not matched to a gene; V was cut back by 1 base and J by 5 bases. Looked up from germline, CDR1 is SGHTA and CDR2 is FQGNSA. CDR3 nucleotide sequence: TGTGCCAGCAGCTTAGTCCCGACTAGCGGGGGGGCCGGGGAGACCCAGTACTTC. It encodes CASSLVPTSGGAGETQYF.

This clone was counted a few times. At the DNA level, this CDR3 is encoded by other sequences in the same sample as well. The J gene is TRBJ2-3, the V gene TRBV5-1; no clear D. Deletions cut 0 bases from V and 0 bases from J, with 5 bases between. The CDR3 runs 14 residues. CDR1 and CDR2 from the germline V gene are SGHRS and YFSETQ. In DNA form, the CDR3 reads TGCGCCAGCAGCTTGGCCCAGAGCACAGATACGCAGTATTTT. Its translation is CASSLAQSTDTQYF. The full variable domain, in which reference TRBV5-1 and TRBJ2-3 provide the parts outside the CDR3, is KAGVTQTPRYLIKTRGQQVTLSCSPISGHRSVSWYQQTPGQGLQFLFEYFSETQRNKGNFPGRFSGRQFSNSRSEMNVSTLELGDSALYLCASSLAQSTDTQYFGPGTRLTVL.

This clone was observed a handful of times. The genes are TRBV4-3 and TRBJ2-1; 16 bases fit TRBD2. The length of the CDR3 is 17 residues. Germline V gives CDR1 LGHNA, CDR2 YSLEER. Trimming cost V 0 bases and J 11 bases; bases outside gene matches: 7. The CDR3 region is CASSQDLGTSGRVKQFF. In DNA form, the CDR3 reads TGCGCCAGCAGCCAAGATCTTGGGACTAGCGGGAGGGTAAAGCAGTTCTTC.

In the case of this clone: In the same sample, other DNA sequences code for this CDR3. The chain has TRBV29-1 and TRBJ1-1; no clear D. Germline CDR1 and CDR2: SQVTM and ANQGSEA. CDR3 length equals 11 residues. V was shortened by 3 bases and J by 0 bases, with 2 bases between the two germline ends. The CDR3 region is CSVEVNTEAFF. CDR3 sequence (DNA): TGCAGCGTTGAGGTGAACACTGAAGCTTTCTTT.

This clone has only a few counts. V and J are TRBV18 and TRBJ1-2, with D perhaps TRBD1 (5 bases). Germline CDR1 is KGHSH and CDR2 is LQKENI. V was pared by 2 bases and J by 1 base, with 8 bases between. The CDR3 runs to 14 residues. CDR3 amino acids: CASSPGTFNYGYTF. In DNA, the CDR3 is TGTGCCAGCTCACCAGGGACCTTTAACTATGGCTACACCTTC.

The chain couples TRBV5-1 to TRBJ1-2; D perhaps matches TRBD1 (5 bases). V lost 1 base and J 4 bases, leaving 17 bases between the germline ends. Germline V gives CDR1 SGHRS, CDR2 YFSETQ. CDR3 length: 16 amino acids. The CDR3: CASSLTPSGRVYGYTF. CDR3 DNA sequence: TGCGCCAGCAGCTTGACCCCGTCGGGCAGGGTCTATGGCTACACCTTC.

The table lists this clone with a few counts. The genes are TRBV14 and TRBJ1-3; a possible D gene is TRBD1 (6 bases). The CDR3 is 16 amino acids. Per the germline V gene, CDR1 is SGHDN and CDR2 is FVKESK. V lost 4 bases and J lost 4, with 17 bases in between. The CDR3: CASSPTGASFGNTIYF. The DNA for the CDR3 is TGTGCCAGCAGCCCAACGGGGGCCAGCTTCGGAAACACCATATATTTT.

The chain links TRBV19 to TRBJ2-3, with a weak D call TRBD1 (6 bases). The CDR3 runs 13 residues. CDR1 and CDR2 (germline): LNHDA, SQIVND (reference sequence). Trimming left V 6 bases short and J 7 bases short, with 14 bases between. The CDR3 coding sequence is TGTGCCAGTAGGGACAGAAGCACTCATACGCAGTATTTT. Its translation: CASRDRSTHTQYF.

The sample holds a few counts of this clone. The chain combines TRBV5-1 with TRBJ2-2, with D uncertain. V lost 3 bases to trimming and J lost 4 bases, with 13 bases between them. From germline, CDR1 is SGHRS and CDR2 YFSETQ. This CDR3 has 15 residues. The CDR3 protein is CASSWDRPGTGELFF. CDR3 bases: TGCGCCAGCAGCTGGGATCGACCGGGCACCGGGGAGCTGTTTTTT.

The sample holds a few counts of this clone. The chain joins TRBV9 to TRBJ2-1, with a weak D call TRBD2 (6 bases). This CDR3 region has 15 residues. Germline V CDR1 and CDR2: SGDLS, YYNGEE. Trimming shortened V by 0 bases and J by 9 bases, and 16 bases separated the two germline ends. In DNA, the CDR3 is TGTGCCAGCAGCGTAGGCCCGGGGCGGGGTGGTGAGCAGTTCTTC. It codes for CASSVGPGRGGEQFF.

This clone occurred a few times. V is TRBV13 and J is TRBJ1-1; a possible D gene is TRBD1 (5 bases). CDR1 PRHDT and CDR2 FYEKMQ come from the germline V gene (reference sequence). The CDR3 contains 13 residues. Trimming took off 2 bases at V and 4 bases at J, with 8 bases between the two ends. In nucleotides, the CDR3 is TGTGCCAGCAGCTTACTCGGGGGCACTGAAGCTTTCTTT. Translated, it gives CASSLLGGTEAFF.